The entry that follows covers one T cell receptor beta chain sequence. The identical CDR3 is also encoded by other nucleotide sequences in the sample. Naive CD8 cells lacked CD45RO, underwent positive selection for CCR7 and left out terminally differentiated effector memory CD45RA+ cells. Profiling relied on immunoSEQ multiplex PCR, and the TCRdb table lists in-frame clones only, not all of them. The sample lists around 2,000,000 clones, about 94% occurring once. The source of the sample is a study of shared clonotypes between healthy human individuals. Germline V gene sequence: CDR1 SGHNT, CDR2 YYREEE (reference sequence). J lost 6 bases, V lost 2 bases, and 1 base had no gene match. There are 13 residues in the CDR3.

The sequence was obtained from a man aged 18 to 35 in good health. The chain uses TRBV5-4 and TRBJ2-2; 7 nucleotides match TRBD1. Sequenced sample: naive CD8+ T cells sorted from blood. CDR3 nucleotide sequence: TGTGCCAGCAGCTTTACAGGGGCCGGGGAGCTGTTTTTT. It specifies CASSFTGAGELFF.